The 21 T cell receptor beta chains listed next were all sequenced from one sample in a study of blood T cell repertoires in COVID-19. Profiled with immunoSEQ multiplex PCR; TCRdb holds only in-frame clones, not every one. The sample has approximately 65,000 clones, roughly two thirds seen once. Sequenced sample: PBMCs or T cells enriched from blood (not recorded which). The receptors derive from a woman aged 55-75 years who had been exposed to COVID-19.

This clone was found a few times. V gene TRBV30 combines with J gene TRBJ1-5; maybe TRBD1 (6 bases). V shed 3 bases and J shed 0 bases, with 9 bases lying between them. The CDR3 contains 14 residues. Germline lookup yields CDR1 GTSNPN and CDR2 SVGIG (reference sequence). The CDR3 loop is CAWRGQHSNQPQHF. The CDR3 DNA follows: TGTGCCTGGAGAGGACAGCATAGCAATCAGCCCCAGCATTTT.

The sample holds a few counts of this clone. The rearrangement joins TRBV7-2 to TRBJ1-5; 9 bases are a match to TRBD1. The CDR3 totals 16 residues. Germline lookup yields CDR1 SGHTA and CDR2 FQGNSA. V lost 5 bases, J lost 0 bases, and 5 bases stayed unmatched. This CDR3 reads CASSALTGGSNQPQHF. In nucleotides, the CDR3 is TGTGCCAGCAGCGCATTGACAGGGGGTAGCAATCAGCCCCAGCATTTT.

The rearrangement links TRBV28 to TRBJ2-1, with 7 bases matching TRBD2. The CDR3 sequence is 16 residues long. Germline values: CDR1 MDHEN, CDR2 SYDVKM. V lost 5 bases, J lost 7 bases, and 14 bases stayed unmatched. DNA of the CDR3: TGTGCCAGCAGTCCCTCGGGGGGAAGCGGAGGGAATGAGCAGTTCTTC. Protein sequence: CASSPSGGSGGNEQFF.

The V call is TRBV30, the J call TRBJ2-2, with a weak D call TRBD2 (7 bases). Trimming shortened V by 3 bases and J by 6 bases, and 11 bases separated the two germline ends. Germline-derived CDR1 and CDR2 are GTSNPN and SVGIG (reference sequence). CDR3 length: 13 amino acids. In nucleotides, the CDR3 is TGTGCCTGGAGAAGGGGGGGCCCCGGGGAGCTGTTTTTT. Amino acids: CAWRRGGPGELFF.

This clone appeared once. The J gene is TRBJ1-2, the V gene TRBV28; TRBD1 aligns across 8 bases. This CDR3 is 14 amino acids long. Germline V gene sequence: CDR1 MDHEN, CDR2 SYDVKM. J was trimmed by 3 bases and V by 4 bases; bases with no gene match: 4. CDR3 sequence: CASSSQGAHYGYTF. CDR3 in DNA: TGTGCCAGCAGTTCCCAGGGGGCCCACTATGGCTACACCTTC.

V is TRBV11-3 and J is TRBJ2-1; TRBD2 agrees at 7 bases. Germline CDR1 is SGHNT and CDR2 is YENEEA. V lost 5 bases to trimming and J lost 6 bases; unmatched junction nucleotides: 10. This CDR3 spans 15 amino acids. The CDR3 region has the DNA TGTGCCAGCAGCCGGGGCGGGGGTGGAGGCAATGAGCAGTTCTTC. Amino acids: CASSRGGGGGNEQFF.

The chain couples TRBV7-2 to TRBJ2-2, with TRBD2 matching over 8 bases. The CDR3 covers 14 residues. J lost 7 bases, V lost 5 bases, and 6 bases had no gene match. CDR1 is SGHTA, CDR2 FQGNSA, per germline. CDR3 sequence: CASSRSGEGGELFF. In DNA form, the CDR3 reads TGTGCCAGCAGCCGTAGCGGGGAGGGCGGGGAGCTGTTTTTT.

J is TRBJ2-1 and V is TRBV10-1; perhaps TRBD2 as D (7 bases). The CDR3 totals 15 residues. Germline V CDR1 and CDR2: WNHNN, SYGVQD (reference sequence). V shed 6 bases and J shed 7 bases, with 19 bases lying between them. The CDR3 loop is CASSTGTTGKNEQFF. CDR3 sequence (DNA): TGCGCCAGCAGCACCGGGACTACAGGGAAGAATGAGCAGTTCTTC.

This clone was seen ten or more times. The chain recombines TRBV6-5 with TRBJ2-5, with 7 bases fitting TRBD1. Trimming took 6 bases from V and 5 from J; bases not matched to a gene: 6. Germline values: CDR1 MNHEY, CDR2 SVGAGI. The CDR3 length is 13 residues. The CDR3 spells CASSGQVGETQYF. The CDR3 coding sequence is TGTGCCAGCAGCGGACAGGTGGGGGAGACCCAGTACTTC.

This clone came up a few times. Here the CDR3 DNA reads TGTGCCAGCAGCCCGTTGGTGTCGGCAACTAATGAAAAACTGTTTTTT. Translated: CASSPLVSATNEKLFF. The chain is built from TRBV3-1 (or the pseudogene TRBV3-2) and TRBJ1-4; unclear D gene. Trimming took off 4 bases at V and 0 bases at J, with 12 bases between the two ends. The CDR3 loop spans 16 amino acids. Germline V gives CDR1 LGHDT, CDR2 YNNKEL (reference sequence).

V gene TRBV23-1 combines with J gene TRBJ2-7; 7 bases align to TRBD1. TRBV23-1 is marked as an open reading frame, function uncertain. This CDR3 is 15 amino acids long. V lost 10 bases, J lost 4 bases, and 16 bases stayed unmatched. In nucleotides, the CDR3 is TGCGCCATACCAATGGGACAGCAAGGAAGGTACGAGCAGTACTTC. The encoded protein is CAIPMGQQGRYEQYF.

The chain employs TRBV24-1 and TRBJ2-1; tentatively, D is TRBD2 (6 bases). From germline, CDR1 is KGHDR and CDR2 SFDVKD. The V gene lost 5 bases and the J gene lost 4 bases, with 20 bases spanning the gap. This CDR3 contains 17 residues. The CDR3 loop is CATSAEYGRDSYNEQFF. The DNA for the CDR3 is TGTGCCACCAGTGCCGAATATGGTAGGGACTCATACAATGAGCAGTTCTTC.

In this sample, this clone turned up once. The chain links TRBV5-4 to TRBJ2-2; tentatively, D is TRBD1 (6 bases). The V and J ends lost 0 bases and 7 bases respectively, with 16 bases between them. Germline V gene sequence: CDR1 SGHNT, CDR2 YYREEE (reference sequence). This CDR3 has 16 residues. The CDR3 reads CASSLGSRTVGGELFF. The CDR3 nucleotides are TGTGCCAGCAGCTTGGGATCTAGGACAGTGGGCGGGGAGCTGTTTTTT. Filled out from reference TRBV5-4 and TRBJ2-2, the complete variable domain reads ETGVTQSPTHLIKTRGQQVTLRCSSQSGHNTVSWYQQALGQGPQFIFQYYREEENGRGNFPPRFSGLQFPNYSSELNVNALELDDSALYLCASSLGSRTVGGELFFGEGSRLTVL.

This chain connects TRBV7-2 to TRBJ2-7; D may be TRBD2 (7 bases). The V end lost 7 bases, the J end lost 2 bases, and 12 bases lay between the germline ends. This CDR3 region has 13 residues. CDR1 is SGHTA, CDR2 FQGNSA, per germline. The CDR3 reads CASTLGGPYEQYF. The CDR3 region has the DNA TGTGCCAGCACCCTGGGGGGGCCCTACGAGCAGTACTTC. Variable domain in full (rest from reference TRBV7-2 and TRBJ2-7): GAGVSQSPSNKVTEKGKDVELRCDPISGHTALYWYRQSLGQGLEFLIYFQGNSAPDKSGLPSDRFSAERTGGSVSTLTIQRTQQEDSAVYLCASTLGGPYEQYFGPGTRLTVT.

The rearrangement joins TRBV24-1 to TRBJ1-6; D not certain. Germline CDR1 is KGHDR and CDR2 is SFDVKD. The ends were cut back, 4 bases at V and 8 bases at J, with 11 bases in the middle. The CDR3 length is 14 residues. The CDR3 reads CATSDRRLDSPLHF. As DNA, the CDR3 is TGTGCCACCAGTGACCGACGACTTGATTCACCCCTCCACTTT.

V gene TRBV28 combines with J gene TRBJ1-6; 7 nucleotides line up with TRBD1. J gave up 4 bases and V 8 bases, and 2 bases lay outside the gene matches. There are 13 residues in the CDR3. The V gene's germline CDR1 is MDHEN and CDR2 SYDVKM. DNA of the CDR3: TGTGCCAGCGGACAGGTGTATAATTCACCCCTCCACTTT. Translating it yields CASGQVYNSPLHF.

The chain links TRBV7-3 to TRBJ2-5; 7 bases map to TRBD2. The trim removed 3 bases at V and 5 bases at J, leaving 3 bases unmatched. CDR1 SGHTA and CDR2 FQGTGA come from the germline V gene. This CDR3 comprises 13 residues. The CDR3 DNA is TGTGCCAGCAGCTTCAGGGAGGGGGAGACCCAGTACTTC. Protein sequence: CASSFREGETQYF.

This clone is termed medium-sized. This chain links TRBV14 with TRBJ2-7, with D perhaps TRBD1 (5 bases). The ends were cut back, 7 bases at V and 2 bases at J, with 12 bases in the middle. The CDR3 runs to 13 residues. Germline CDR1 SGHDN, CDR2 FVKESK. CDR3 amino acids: CASTNGHTYEQYF. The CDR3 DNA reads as TGTGCCAGCACCAATGGACACACCTACGAGCAGTACTTC. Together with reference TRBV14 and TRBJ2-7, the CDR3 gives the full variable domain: EAGVTQFPSHSVIEKGQTVTLRCDPISGHDNLYWYRRVMGKEIKFLLHFVKESKQDESGMPNNRFLAERTGGTYSTLKVQPAELEDSGVYFCASTNGHTYEQYFGPGTRLTVT.

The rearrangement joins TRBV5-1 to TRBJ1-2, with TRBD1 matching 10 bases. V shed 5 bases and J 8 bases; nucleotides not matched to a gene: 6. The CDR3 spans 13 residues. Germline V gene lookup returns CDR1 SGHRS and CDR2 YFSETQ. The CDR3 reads CASSPGTGVGYTF. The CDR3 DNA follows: TGCGCCAGCAGTCCCGGGACAGGGGTCGGCTACACCTTC.

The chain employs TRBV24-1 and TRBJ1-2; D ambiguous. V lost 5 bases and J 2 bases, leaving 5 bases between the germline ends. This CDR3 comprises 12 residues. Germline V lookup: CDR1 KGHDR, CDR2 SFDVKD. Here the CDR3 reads CATSALNYGYTF. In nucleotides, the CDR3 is TGTGCCACCAGTGCTCTGAACTATGGCTACACCTTC.

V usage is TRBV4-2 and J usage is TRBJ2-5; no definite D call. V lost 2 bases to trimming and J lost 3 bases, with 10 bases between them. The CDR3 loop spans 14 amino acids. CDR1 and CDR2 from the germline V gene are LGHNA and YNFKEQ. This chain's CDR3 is CASSQFTGKETQYF. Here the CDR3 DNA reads TGTGCCAGCAGCCAATTTACCGGTAAAGAGACCCAGTACTTC.